The rows below give T cell receptor beta chains drawn from one sample of a study of blood T cells in healthy people across ages. Using its own MiXCR run on the 5' RACE reads, TCRdb lists one record per CDR3 protein. The sample includes 700,000 to 950,000 distinct CDR3 sequences, about 62% seen only once; the top ten take approximately 23%. Sequencing was carried out using blood. The receptors shown here come from a man aged 25 to 40 in good health. The CDR3 runs from the conserved cysteine through the conserved F or W. The order of the fields is V gene, clone size, D gene, J gene, CDR3 protein, CDR3 DNA. A D gene is named only where the DNA matches it firmly. Clone size is stated in some rows and not others, as once, few, many or a class when expanded.

TRBV7-2	.	.	TRBJ2-1	CASSLFGVRGNEQFF	TGTGCCAGCAGCTTATTTGGAGTCAGGGGAAATGAGCAGTTCTTC
TRBV15	.	.	TRBJ2-7	CATRKGGPSYEQYF	TGTGCCACCAGAAAGGGAGGTCCCTCCTACGAGCAGTACTTC
TRBV5-1	.	.	TRBJ1-5	CASSLAGADQPQHF	TGCGCCAGCAGCTTGGCGGGGGCCGATCAGCCCCAGCATTTT
TRBV6-2/TRBV6-3	.	TRBD1	TRBJ2-7	CASSTTGTGQYF	TGTGCCAGCAGTACGACAGGGACGGGGCAGTACTTC
TRBV27	.	.	TRBJ1-6	CASSLGGPGRALHF	TGTGCCAGCAGTTTAGGAGGGCCTGGGCGGGCCCTCCACTTT
TRBV6-5	.	TRBD1	TRBJ1-2	CASSYGTVYGYTF	TGTGCCAGCAGTTACGGGACAGTCTATGGCTACACCTTC
TRBV12-3/TRBV12-4	.	.	TRBJ2-1	CASTPVAGLYNEQFF	TGTGCCAGCACCCCTGTGGCGGGATTATACAATGAGCAGTTCTTC
TRBV21-1	.	.	TRBJ2-7	CASSKDRPGDYEQYF	TGTGCCAGCAGCAAAGATCGCCCAGGGGACTACGAGCAGTACTTC
TRBV7-9	.	TRBD1	TRBJ1-1	CASSLATGMGAFF	TGTGCCAGCAGCTTAGCGACAGGGATGGGAGCTTTCTTT
TRBV27	.	.	TRBJ2-3	CASSTAIGTQYF	TGTGCCAGCAGTACGGCGATAGGTACGCAGTATTTT
TRBV10-3	.	.	TRBJ2-3	CAISEVPRGVNTDTQYF	TGTGCCATCAGTGAGGTCCCACGGGGTGTCAACACAGATACGCAGTATTTT
TRBV20-1	few	TRBD2	TRBJ2-1	CSAAGLAGVSEQFF	TGCAGTGCTGCCGGACTAGCGGGAGTGAGTGAGCAGTTCTTC
TRBV20-1	.	.	TRBJ2-3	CSAGPGPSTDTQYF	TGCAGTGCCGGACCGGGCCCCAGCACAGATACGCAGTATTTT
TRBV7-2	many	TRBD2	TRBJ2-1	CASSWTSGSYNEQFF	TGTGCCAGCAGCTGGACTAGCGGCTCCTACAATGAGCAGTTCTTC
TRBV25-1	few	.	TRBJ2-3	CASSALGGGDTQYF	TGTGCCAGCAGTGCCCTAGGAGGGGGAGATACGCAGTATTTT
TRBV5-1	.	.	TRBJ1-2	CASRAGTDNYGYTF	TGCGCCAGCAGAGCCGGTACAGATAACTATGGCTACACCTTC
TRBV7-8	.	TRBD2	TRBJ2-7	CASSLLAGSPYEQYF	TGTGCCAGCAGCTTGCTAGCGGGATCCCCCTACGAGCAGTACTTC
TRBV6-2/TRBV6-3	.	.	TRBJ2-5	CATRSQTQYF	TGTGCCACCCGGTCACAGACCCAGTACTTC
TRBV11-2	few	.	TRBJ2-7	CASSLLSGTGNYEQYF	TGTGCCAGCAGCTTACTTTCTGGGACGGGGAACTACGAGCAGTACTTC
TRBV9	once	TRBD1	TRBJ2-6	CASSGPGTGVGANVLTF	TGTGCCAGCAGCGGACCGGGGACAGGGGTCGGGGCCAACGTCCTGACTTTC
TRBV4-3	few	.	TRBJ2-1	CASSQIREGRNEQFF	TGCGCCAGCAGCCAGATCAGGGAAGGTAGGAATGAGCAGTTCTTC
TRBV20-1	.	TRBD1	TRBJ1-1	CSARGLAQAFF	TGCAGTGCCAGGGGGCTGGCTCAAGCTTTCTTT
TRBV2	few	.	TRBJ1-5	CASRWTDSNQPQHF	TGTGCCAGCAGGTGGACAGATAGCAATCAGCCCCAGCATTTT
TRBV7-2	.	TRBD2	TRBJ2-5	CASSLLASGDVWTQYF	TGTGCCAGCAGCTTATTGGCTAGCGGGGATGTTTGGACCCAGTACTTC
TRBV12-3/TRBV12-4	.	.	TRBJ2-2	CASSPTGYTGELFF	TGTGCCAGCAGTCCCACAGGGTACACCGGGGAGCTGTTTTTT
TRBV27	few	.	TRBJ2-1	CASSVGSGYNEQFF	TGTGCCAGCAGTGTAGGTTCGGGCTACAATGAGCAGTTCTTC
TRBV7-2	.	.	TRBJ2-5	CASSVEVGLETQYF	TGTGCCAGCAGCGTAGAGGTGGGGCTGGAGACCCAGTACTTC
TRBV20-1	.	.	TRBJ2-1	CSARDGASSYNEQFF	TGCAGTGCTAGAGATGGAGCTAGCTCCTACAATGAGCAGTTCTTC
TRBV7-4	.	.	TRBJ1-5	CASSSTGGFWQPQHF	TGTGCCAGCAGCTCAACCGGGGGGTTTTGGCAGCCCCAGCATTTT
TRBV29-1	.	.	TRBJ2-2	CSAISGGELFF	TGCAGCGCCATTAGCGGCGGGGAGCTGTTTTTT
TRBV20-1	.	.	TRBJ1-4	CMTSTNEKLFF	TGCATGACATCAACTAATGAAAAACTGTTTTTT
TRBV29-1	few	.	TRBJ2-7	CSVEKAGANYEQYF	TGCAGCGTTGAAAAGGCCGGGGCGAACTACGAGCAGTACTTC
TRBV7-2	few	.	TRBJ2-5	CASSQSWPGPVSEQYF	TGTGCCAGCAGCCAATCTTGGCCGGGACCGGTGTCAGAGCAGTACTTC
TRBV10-3	.	.	TRBJ2-5	CAISADSEETQYF	TGTGCCATCAGTGCTGACAGTGAGGAGACCCAGTACTTC
TRBV25-1	.	.	TRBJ1-1	CASSEAGNTEAFF	TGTGCCAGCAGTGAAGCAGGAAACACGGAAGCTTTCTTT
TRBV7-9	few	TRBD1	TRBJ1-2	CASSPGTGTDGYTF	TGTGCCAGCAGCCCCGGGACAGGGACCGATGGCTACACCTTC
TRBV4-1	.	.	TRBJ1-2	CASSQLGPGGYTF	TGCGCCAGCAGCCAACTGGGGCCAGGCGGCTACACCTTC
TRBV27	.	TRBD1	TRBJ2-2	CASSWDSFTGELFF	TGTGCCAGCAGTTGGGACAGTTTTACCGGGGAGCTGTTTTTT
TRBV20-1	.	TRBD2	TRBJ2-7	CSARPSSGGAYEQYF	TGCAGTGCTAGACCCTCTAGCGGGGGGGCTTACGAGCAGTACTTC
TRBV5-1	.	.	TRBJ2-6	CASSLARGSGANVLTF	TGCGCCAGCAGCTTGGCGCGTGGCTCTGGGGCCAACGTCCTGACTTTC
TRBV15	.	.	TRBJ2-2	CATSRVRGGGRELFF	TGTGCCACCAGCAGAGTAAGGGGAGGCGGCCGGGAGCTGTTTTTT
TRBV28	.	.	TRBJ1-6	CASSPGQTYSPLHF	TGTGCCAGCAGCCCCGGACAGACATATTCACCCCTCCACTTT
TRBV7-3	.	TRBD2	TRBJ2-7	CASSLYAGGTYEQYF	TGTGCCAGCAGCTTATATGCGGGAGGCACCTACGAGCAGTACTTC
TRBV28	.	TRBD1	TRBJ2-5	CASSLTGLTSETQYF	TGTGCCAGCAGTTTGACAGGGCTAACTTCAGAGACCCAGTACTTC
TRBV4-2	few	TRBD2	TRBJ2-3	CASSQGVAGASTDTQYF	TGTGCCAGCAGCCAAGGAGTAGCGGGGGCGTCCACAGATACGCAGTATTTT